The clone carrying this T cell receptor (beta chain) occurred a few times. Its antigen is currently unknown. TCRdb redid the calling of the RACE reads with MiXCR, one entry per CDR3 protein. This sample has fewer than 500,000 distinct CDR3 sequences, with 4.8% found just once. Time point specified: patch test 1, 2 weeks after DPC sensitization. Documented treatment: therapeutic diphenylcyclopropenone sensitization with weekly scalp DPC. Prior to each patch test being applied, blood was drawn. The record originates from a study of human T cells and chemical hapten exposure. Study findings and constraints: DPC sensitization produced no change in TCRs with frequency above 1 in 1000. Relative to controls, expanded TCRs formed significantly more large CDR3 similarity clusters. Healthy individuals' immune responses may differ from those of donors, who had alopecia.

There are 16 residues in the CDR3. The germline V and J ends were trimmed by 0 bases and 0 bases, with 15 bases remaining between them. CDR1 is DFQATT, CDR2 SNEGSKA, per germline (reference sequence). The TCR comes from a woman aged 50 to 60 with alopecia areata. Some clones in this sample may be carry-over from other donors' samples. Source: whole blood, taken in connection with sensitization to the hapten diphenylcyclopropenone (DPC). The chain links TRBV20-1 to TRBJ2-7, with D perhaps TRBD1 (6 bases). The CDR3 bases are TGCAGTGCTAGAGATCAAGGGGGACCCACCTCCTACGAGCAGTACTTC. The encoded protein is CSARDQGGPTSYEQYF.